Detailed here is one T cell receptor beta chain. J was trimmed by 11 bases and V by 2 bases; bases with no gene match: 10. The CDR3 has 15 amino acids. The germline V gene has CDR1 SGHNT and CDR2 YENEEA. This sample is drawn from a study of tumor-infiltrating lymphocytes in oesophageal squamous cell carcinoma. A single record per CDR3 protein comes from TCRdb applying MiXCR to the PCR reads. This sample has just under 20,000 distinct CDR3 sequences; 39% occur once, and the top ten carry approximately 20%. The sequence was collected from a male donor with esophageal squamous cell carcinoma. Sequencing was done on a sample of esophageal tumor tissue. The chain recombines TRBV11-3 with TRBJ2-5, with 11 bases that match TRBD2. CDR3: CASSLSSGGASEQYF. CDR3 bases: TGTGCCAGCAGCTTAAGTAGCGGGGGGGCCAGTGAGCAGTACTTC.